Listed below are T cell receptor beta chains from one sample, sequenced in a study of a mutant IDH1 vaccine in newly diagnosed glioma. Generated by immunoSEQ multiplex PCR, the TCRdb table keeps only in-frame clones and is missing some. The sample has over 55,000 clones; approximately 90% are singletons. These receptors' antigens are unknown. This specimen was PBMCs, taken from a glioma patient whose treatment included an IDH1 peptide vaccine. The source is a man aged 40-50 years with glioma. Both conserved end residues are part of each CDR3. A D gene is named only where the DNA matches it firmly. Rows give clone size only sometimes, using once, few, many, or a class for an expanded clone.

TGCGCCAGCAGCCAAGATCGATTTGGGAATCAGCCCCAGCATTTT | CASSQDRFGNQPQHF | TRBJ1-5 | NA | once | TRBV4-3
TGTGCCAGCAGCGTTAGCGGCGCGAACACCGGGGAGCTGTTTTTT | CASSVSGANTGELFF | TRBJ2-2 | NA | few | TRBV9
TGTGCCAGCATCGACAGGGGGCTCCTAAGGATGTATAGCAATCAGCCCCAGCATTTT | CASIDRGLLRMYSNQPQHF | TRBJ1-5 | NA | NA | TRBV21-1
TGCGCCAGCAGCCAGACTACGGGAGAGATTAACACTGAAGCTTTCTTT | CASSQTTGEINTEAFF | TRBJ1-1 | NA | NA | TRBV4-1
TGCGCCAGCAGCTTGGCCAGGGGGGGATCTAACAATGAGCAGTTCTTC | CASSLARGGSNNEQFF | TRBJ2-1 | NA | NA | TRBV5-1
TGTGCCAGCAGCTTAGGAGGACATAGCTCCTACAATGAGCAGTTCTTC | CASSLGGHSSYNEQFF | TRBJ2-1 | NA | NA | TRBV11-2
TGTGCCAGCAGTTACCCGGGGGACGGGGTAAATGAGTACTTC | CASSYPGDGVNEYF | TRBJ2-5 | NA | NA | TRBV6-6
TGTGCCAGCAGTTACTCGACAGGGGAAAGGGACACTGAAGCTTTCTTT | CASSYSTGERDTEAFF | TRBJ1-1 | TRBD1 | NA | TRBV6-5
TGTGCCACCAGCAGATATGGACAGAAGGAGACCCAGTACTTC | CATSRYGQKETQYF | TRBJ2-5 | NA | NA | TRBV15
TGCGCCAGCACTCTATGGGCTAGCGGGAGAAAAGAGACCCAGTACTTC | CASTLWASGRKETQYF | TRBJ2-5 | TRBD2 | NA | TRBV4-1
TGCGCCAGCAGCCAAGATCGCCTAACCGGGACAATCAATGAGCAGTTCTTC | CASSQDRLTGTINEQFF | TRBJ2-1 | NA | NA | TRBV4-3
TGTGCCAGCAGCCTTGCGGATACGCAGTATTTT | CASSLADTQYF | TRBJ2-3 | NA | NA | TRBV2
TGTGCCTGGCGTGGGGTAATGGGCTACACCTTC | CAWRGVMGYTF | TRBJ1-2 | NA | NA | TRBV30
TGTGCCAGCAGCTTGGCTGGCCAGGGGGCCTACGAGCAGTACTTC | CASSLAGQGAYEQYF | TRBJ2-7 | TRBD1 | NA | TRBV5-6
TGTGCCAGTAGTATAGGTGGCAGCTACGAGCAGTACTTC | CASSIGGSYEQYF | TRBJ2-7 | NA | NA | TRBV19
TGCGCCAGCAGCCCCGGGACGTCCTCTGGGGCCAACGTCCTGACTTTC | CASSPGTSSGANVLTF | TRBJ2-6 | NA | NA | TRBV5-1
TGTGCCAGCAGTTTAGTATGGCGGGATACGCAGTATTTT | CASSLVWRDTQYF | TRBJ2-3 | NA | NA | TRBV27
TGTGCCAGCAGCTCCCCAGGTGGGCTCACAAATAATCAGCCCCAGCATTTT | CASSSPGGLTNNQPQHF | TRBJ1-5 | NA | NA | TRBV28
TGTGCCAGCAGCTTAGCCAAGAGGTGGGGAGAGACCCAGTACTTC | CASSLAKRWGETQYF | TRBJ2-5 | NA | NA | TRBV7-6
TGTGCCAGCTCATCAGGCCTGTCGTACACTGAAGCTTTCTTT | CASSSGLSYTEAFF | TRBJ1-1 | NA | NA | TRBV18
TGCACCAGCAGCCAAGCTAGCGGGGGGGAGACCCAGTACTTC | CTSSQASGGETQYF | TRBJ2-5 | NA | NA | TRBV1
TGTGCCAGCAGTAGAACCGGGACAGGGACTGGAAACACCATATATTTT | CASSRTGTGTGNTIYF | TRBJ1-3 | TRBD1 | NA | TRBV28
TGTGCCAGCAGTTGGTCAGGGGGCATGGATCAGCCCCAGCATTTT | CASSWSGGMDQPQHF | TRBJ1-5 | TRBD1 | NA | TRBV28
TGTGCCAGCAGCTTATACGGGACCATCAACACCGGGGAGCTGTTTTTT | CASSLYGTINTGELFF | TRBJ2-2 | NA | NA | TRBV7-8
TGTGCCAGCTCACCGCCGGGACAGACAAACAATGAGCAGTTCTTC | CASSPPGQTNNEQFF | TRBJ2-1 | TRBD1 | NA | TRBV18
TGTGCCAGCAGCTTACTTACACAGGCTAGCACAGATACGCAGTATTTT | CASSLLTQASTDTQYF | TRBJ2-3 | NA | NA | TRBV11-2
TGTGCCAGCGGATCAGCAGGGGCGTTCACAGATACGCAGTATTTT | CASGSAGAFTDTQYF | TRBJ2-3 | NA | NA | TRBV6-1
TGTGCCAGCAGCATCGACGGTAATCAGCCCCAGCATTTT | CASSIDGNQPQHF | TRBJ1-5 | NA | NA | TRBV2
TGTGCCAGCAGTGCTCCGGGACTCGGGTTTTCACCCCTCCACTTT | CASSAPGLGFSPLHF | TRBJ1-6 | NA | medium-sized | TRBV28
TGCGCCAGCAGCTTCGCCGTTGGGCAGGGGGACAATGAGCAGTTCTTC | CASSFAVGQGDNEQFF | TRBJ2-1 | TRBD1 | NA | TRBV5-1
TGTGCCAGTATGCGGGCAAATGAGCAGTTCTTC | CASMRANEQFF | TRBJ2-1 | NA | NA | TRBV19
TGTGCCAGCAGTTTAGGCCCCGGACAGGGCTACGAGCAGTACTTC | CASSLGPGQGYEQYF | TRBJ2-7 | TRBD1 | NA | TRBV28
TGCGCCAGCAGCCAAGCGTTGGGGGCAAACAGTCCAGATACGCAGTATTTT | CASSQALGANSPDTQYF | TRBJ2-3 | NA | NA | TRBV4-3
TGTGCCAGCAGTTACTCGGGGAGCGTAAATGAGCAGTTCTTC | CASSYSGSVNEQFF | TRBJ2-1 | NA | few | TRBV6-5
TGCGCCAGCAGCTTATGGGGACAGGGGTCCGGCTACACCTTC | CASSLWGQGSGYTF | TRBJ1-2 | TRBD1 | NA | TRBV5-1
TGTGCCAGCAGCCCCCGACAGGGGAAGGCTGGGTCCGACGTCCTGACTTTC | CASSPRQGKAGSDVLTF | TRBJ2-6 | TRBD1 | NA | TRBV9
TGTGCCAGCAGTGACCCCCCAGGCTACACCTTC | CASSDPPGYTF | TRBJ1-2 | NA | once | TRBV25-1
TGTGCCAGCACCGCGACAGGGCGTGGATGGGCTGGCTACACCTTC | CASTATGRGWAGYTF | TRBJ1-2 | TRBD1 | NA | TRBV6-1
TGTGCCAGCAGCCGACAGGGCAACTATGGCTACACCTTC | CASSRQGNYGYTF | TRBJ1-2 | TRBD1 | NA | TRBV11-2
TGTGCCAGCAGTGGGGAAAGGGGGACTGAAGCTTTCTTT | CASSGERGTEAFF | TRBJ1-1 | NA | NA | TRBV6-4
TGTGCCAGCAGTTCAGGGGGCGATCAGCCCCAGCATTTT | CASSSGGDQPQHF | TRBJ1-5 | TRBD1 | NA | TRBV28